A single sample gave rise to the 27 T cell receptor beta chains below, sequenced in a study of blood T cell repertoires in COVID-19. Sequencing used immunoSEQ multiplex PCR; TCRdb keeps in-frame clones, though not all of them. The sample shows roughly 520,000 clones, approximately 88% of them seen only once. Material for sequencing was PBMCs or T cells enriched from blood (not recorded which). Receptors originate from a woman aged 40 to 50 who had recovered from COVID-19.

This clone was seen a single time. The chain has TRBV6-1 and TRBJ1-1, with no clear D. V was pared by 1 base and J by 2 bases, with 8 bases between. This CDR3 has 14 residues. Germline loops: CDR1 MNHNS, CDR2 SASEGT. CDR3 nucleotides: TGTGCCAGCAGTGAAGGCCACAGCAACACTGAAGCTTTCTTT. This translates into CASSEGHSNTEAFF.

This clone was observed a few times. This chain's CDR3 is CASSQDSQGRRELFF. The DNA of the CDR3 is TGCGCCAGCAGCCAAGATTCACAGGGGCGAAGGGAGCTGTTTTTT. The rearrangement uses TRBV4-3 and TRBJ2-2; 7 bases align to TRBD1. CDR1 is LGHNA, CDR2 YSLEER, per germline. Losses at the gene ends were 0 bases for V and 9 bases for J; bases not matched to a gene: 7. The CDR3 is 15 amino acids.

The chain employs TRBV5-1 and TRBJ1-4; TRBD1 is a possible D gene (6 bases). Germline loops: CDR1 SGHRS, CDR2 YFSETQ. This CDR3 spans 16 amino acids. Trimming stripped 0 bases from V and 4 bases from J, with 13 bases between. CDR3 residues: CASSLVGGSNNEKLFF. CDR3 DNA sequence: TGCGCCAGCAGCTTGGTTGGGGGCAGTAATAATGAAAAACTGTTTTTT. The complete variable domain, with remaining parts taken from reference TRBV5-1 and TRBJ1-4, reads KAGVTQTPRYLIKTRGQQVTLSCSPISGHRSVSWYQQTPGQGLQFLFEYFSETQRNKGNFPGRFSGRQFSNSRSEMNVSTLELGDSALYLCASSLVGGSNNEKLFFGSGTQLSVL.

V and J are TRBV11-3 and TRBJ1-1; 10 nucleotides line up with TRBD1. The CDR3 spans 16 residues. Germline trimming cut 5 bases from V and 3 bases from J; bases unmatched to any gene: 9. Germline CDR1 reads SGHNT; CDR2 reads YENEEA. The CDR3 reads CASSQRQGAMYTEAFF. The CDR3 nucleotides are TGTGCCAGCAGCCAGAGACAGGGGGCGATGTACACTGAAGCTTTCTTT.

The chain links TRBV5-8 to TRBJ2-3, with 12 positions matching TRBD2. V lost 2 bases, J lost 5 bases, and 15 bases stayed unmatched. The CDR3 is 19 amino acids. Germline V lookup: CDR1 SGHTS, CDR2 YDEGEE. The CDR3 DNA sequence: TGTGCCAGCAGCTTTCTCCTAGCGGGAGGGTACAGGGGTAGAGATACGCAGTATTTT. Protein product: CASSFLLAGGYRGRDTQYF.

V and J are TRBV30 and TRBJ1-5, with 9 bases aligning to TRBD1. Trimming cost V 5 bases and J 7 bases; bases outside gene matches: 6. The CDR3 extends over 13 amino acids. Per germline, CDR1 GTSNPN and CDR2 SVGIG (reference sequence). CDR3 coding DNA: TGTGCCTGGGACACAGGGGGCGGGCAGCCCCAGCATTTT. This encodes CAWDTGGGQPQHF.

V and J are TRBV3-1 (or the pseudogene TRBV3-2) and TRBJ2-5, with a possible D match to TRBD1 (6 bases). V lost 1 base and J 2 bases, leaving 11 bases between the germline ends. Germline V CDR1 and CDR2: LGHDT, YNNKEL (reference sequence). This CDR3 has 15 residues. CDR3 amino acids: CASSQGGHLQETQYF. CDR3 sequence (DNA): TGTGCCAGCAGCCAAGGGGGACATCTTCAAGAGACCCAGTACTTC.

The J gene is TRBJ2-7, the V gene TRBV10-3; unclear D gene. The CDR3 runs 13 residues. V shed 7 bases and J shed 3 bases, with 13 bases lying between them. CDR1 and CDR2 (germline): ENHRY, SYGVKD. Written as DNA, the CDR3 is TGTGCCATCACCCCAGACACCCTCTACGAGCAGTACTTC. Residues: CAITPDTLYEQYF.

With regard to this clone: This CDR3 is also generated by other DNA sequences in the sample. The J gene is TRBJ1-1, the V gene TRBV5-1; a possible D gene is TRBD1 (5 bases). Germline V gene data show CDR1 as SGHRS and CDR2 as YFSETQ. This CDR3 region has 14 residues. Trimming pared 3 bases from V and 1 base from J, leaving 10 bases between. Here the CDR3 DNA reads TGCGCCAGCAGCTGGGGCCGGAGGAACACTGAAGCTTTCTTT. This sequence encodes CASSWGRRNTEAFF.

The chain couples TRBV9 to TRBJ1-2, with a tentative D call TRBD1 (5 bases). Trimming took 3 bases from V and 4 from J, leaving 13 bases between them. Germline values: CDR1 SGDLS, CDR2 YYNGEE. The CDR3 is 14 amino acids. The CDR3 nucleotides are TGTGCCAGCAGCGAAAAAAACGGGGGCTATGGCTACACCTTC. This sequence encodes CASSEKNGGYGYTF.

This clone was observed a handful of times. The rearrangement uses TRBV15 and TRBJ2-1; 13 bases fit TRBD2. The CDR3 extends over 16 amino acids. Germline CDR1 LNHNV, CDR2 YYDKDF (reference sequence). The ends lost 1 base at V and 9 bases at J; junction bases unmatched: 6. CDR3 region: CATSRAYGLAGAEQFF. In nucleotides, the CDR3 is TGTGCCACCAGCAGAGCTTACGGACTAGCGGGAGCTGAGCAGTTCTTC.

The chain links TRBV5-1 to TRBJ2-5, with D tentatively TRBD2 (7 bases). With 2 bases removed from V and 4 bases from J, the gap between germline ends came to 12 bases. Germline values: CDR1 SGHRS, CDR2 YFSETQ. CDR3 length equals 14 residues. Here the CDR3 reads CASSFEGGRETQYF. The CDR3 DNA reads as TGCGCCAGCAGCTTCGAGGGGGGGCGAGAGACCCAGTACTTC. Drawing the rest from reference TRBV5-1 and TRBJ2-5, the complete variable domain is KAGVTQTPRYLIKTRGQQVTLSCSPISGHRSVSWYQQTPGQGLQFLFEYFSETQRNKGNFPGRFSGRQFSNSRSEMNVSTLELGDSALYLCASSFEGGRETQYFGPGTRLLVL.

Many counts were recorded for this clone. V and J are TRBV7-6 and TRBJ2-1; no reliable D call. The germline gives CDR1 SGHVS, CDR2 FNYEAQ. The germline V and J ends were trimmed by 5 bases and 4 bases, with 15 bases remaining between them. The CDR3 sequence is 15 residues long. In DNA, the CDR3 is TGTGCCAGCAGCCAGGAACCTCCTGGGTACAATGAGCAGTTCTTC. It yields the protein CASSQEPPGYNEQFF.

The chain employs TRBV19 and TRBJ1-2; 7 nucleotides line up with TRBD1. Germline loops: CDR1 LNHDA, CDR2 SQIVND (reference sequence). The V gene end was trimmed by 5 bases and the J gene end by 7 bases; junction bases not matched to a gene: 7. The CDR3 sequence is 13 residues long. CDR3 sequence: CASSLGQVGGYTF. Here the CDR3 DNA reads TGTGCCAGTAGTCTTGGACAGGTCGGTGGCTACACCTTC.

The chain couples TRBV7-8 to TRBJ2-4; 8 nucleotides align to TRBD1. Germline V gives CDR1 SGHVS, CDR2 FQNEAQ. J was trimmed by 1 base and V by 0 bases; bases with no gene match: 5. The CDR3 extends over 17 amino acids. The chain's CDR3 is CASSLARTGRAKNIQYF. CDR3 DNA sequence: TGTGCCAGCAGCTTAGCAAGGACAGGGCGGGCCAAAAACATTCAGTACTTC.

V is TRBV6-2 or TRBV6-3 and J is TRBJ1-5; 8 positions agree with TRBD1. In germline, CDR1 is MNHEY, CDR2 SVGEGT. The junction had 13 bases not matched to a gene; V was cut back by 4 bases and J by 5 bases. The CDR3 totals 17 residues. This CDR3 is CASSSSPGQAFHQPQHF. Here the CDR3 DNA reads TGTGCCAGCAGTTCTTCCCCGGGACAGGCGTTCCATCAGCCCCAGCATTTT.

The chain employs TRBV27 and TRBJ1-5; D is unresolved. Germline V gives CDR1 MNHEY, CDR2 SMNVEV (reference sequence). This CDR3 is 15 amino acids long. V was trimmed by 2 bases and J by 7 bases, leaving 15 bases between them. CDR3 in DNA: TGTGCCAGCAGTTTAAGTCTAGGGAGCGGACAGCCCCAGCATTTT. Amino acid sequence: CASSLSLGSGQPQHF.

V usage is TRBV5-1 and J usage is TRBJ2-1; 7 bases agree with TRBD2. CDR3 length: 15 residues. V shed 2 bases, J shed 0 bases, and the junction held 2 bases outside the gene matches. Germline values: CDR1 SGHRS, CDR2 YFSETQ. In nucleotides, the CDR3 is TGCGCCAGCAGCTTCACTAGCGACTCCTACAATGAGCAGTTCTTC. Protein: CASSFTSDSYNEQFF.

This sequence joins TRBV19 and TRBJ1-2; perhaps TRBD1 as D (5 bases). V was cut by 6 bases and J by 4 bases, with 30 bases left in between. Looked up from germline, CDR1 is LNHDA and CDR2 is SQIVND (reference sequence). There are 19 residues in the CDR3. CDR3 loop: CASSKGAILTNPSTYGYTF. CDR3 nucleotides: TGTGCCAGTAGCAAAGGGGCCATCCTAACAAACCCTTCTACCTATGGCTACACCTTC.

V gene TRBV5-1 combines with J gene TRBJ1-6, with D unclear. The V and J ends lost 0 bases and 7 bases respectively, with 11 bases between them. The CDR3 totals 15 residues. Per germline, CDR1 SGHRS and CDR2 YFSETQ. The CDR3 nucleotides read TGCGCCAGCAGCTTGGTTGGTGGCGGAAATTCACCCCTCCACTTT. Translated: CASSLVGGGNSPLHF. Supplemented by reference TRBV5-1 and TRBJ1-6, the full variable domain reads KAGVTQTPRYLIKTRGQQVTLSCSPISGHRSVSWYQQTPGQGLQFLFEYFSETQRNKGNFPGRFSGRQFSNSRSEMNVSTLELGDSALYLCASSLVGGGNSPLHFGNGTRLTVT.

The CDR3 coding sequence is TGTGCCAGCAGTCCCGGGGGAGGAATTCATCAGCCCCAGCATTTT. Translating gives CASSPGGGIHQPQHF. The chain joins TRBV6-5 to TRBJ1-5, with D maybe TRBD1 (5 bases). The CDR3 extends over 15 amino acids. Per germline, CDR1 MNHEY and CDR2 SVGAGI. Trimming left V 5 bases short and J 5 bases short, with 16 bases between.

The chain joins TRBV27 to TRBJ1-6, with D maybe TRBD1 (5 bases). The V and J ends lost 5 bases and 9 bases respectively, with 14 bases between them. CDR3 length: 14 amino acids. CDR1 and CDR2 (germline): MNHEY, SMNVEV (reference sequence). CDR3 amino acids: CASSARQTGSPLHF. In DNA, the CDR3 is TGTGCCAGCAGTGCTCGACAGACGGGTTCACCCCTCCACTTT.

This CDR3 reads CATSVAGSDTQYF. For the CDR3, the DNA is TGTGCCACCAGTGTGGCGGGCTCAGATACGCAGTATTTT. The chain employs TRBV24-1 and TRBJ2-3; D might be TRBD2 (5 bases). The CDR3 is made up of 13 amino acids. The V gene's germline CDR1 is KGHDR and CDR2 SFDVKD. Trimming shortened V by 5 bases and J by 4 bases, and 9 bases separated the two germline ends.

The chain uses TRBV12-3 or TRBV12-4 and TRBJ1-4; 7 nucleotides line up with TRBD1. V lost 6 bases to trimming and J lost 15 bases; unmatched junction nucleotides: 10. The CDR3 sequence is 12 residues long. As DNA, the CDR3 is TGTGCCAGCAGCCCGGACAGGCTTAAATTGTTTTTT. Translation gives CASSPDRLKLFF.

CDR3 loop: CASSPLYGLRRAQHF. The CDR3 DNA reads as TGTGCCAGCAGCCCCCTTTACGGGTTAAGGAGGGCCCAGCATTTT. The chain has TRBV5-5 and TRBJ1-5; no clear D. The CDR3 length is 15 residues. The germline V and J ends were trimmed by 4 bases and 11 bases, with 22 bases remaining between them. Germline V gene lookup returns CDR1 SGHKS and CDR2 YYEKEE (reference sequence).

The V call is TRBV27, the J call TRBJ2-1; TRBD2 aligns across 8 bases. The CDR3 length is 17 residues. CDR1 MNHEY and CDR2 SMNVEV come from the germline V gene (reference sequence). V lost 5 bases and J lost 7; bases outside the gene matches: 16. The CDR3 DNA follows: TGTGCCAGCAGTCCTAAGCCCCACAGCGGGAGAGGGAATGAGCAGTTCTTC. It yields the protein CASSPKPHSGRGNEQFF.

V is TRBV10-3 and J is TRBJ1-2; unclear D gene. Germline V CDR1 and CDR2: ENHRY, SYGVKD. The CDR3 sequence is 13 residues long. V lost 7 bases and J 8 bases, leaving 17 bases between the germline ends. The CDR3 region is CAITMTEEEGYTF. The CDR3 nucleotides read TGTGCCATCACTATGACCGAGGAAGAAGGCTACACCTTC.